This TCR beta chain was sequenced in a study of immune characterization of retroperitoneal liposarcoma. CDR3 length: 14 residues. Germline V gene data show CDR1 as MNHNS and CDR2 as SASEGT. V shed 11 bases and J 2 bases; nucleotides not matched to a gene: 9. This clonotype showed up many times. Using its own MiXCR run on the PCR reads, TCRdb lists one record per CDR3 protein. Among 8,500 to 11,000 distinct CDR3 sequences, around a quarter were seen once, and the ten largest hold about 8%. This clonotype was sampled from a female donor with retroperitoneal liposarcoma. Sequenced input: tumor tissue. The chain carries TRBV6-1 and TRBJ1-1; 9 nucleotides align to TRBD1. As DNA, the CDR3 is TGTGCCTCGAGCCGGACAGGGGCAAACACTGAAGCTTTCTTT. Translated: CASSRTGANTEAFF.